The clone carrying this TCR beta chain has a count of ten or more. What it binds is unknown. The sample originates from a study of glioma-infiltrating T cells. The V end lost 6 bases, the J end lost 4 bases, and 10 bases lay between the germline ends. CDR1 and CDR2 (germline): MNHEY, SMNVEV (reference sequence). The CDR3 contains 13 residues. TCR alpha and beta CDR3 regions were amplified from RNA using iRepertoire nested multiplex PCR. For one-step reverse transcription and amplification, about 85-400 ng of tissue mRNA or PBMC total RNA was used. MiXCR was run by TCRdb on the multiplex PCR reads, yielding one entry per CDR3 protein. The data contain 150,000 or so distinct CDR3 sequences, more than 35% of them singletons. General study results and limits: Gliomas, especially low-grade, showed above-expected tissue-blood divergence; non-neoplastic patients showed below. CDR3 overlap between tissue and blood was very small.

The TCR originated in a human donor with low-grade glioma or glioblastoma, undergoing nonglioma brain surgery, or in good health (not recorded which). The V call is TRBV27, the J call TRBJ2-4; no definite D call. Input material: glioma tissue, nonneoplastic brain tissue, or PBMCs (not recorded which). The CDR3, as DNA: TGTGCCAGCAGCTCGATCGGGAAAAACATTCAGTACTTC. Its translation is CASSSIGKNIQYF.